This T cell receptor beta chain was identified in a study of technical replicates of blood from a handful of donors. The repertoire was sequenced with immunoSEQ multiplex PCR; TCRdb's copy has only in-frame clones and lacks some. The sample records 75,000 to 100,000 clones, just under 95% being singletons. Trimming took 2 bases from V and 0 from J, leaving 9 bases between them. The CDR3 is made up of 15 amino acids. Germline V gene sequence: CDR1 SGHDT, CDR2 YYEEEE. The chain has TRBV5-6 and TRBJ2-1; weak D call: TRBD2 (5 bases). The sample consisted of T cells isolated from PBMCs. This receptor was taken from a human donor in good health. This CDR3 is CASSFSGISYNEQFF. CDR3 DNA: TGTGCCAGCAGCTTCTCGGGGATCTCCTACAATGAGCAGTTCTTC.